A selection of T cell receptor beta chains follows, all from one sample in a study of blood T cell repertoires in COVID-19. Sequencing used immunoSEQ multiplex PCR; TCRdb keeps in-frame clones, though not all of them. The sample carries approximately 65,000 clones, around 84% recorded once. Sequenced material: peripheral blood. These receptors originate from a man aged 50 or older with acute or convalescent COVID-19. Each CDR3 is given with its conserved first and last residue. The order of the fields is CDR3 length, V gene, D gene, clone size, J gene, CDR3 DNA, CDR3 protein. The D gene is left open where the match is weak. Clone size is not always given. Where it is, it says once, few, many or a class for expanded clones.

15	TRBV28	TRBD1	.	TRBJ2-1	TGTGCCAGCAGTCCAGACAGGGGGCTAAAGAAGGAGCAGTTCTTC	CASSPDRGLKKEQFF
12	TRBV3-1/TRBV3-2	.	.	TRBJ2-1	TGTGCCAGCAGCCAAGTCGGGTATGAGCAGTTCTTC	CASSQVGYEQFF
15	TRBV10-3	.	.	TRBJ1-3	TGTGCCAGCCAGTCAGGGGCGCGTTCTGGAAACACCATATATTTT	CASQSGARSGNTIYF
15	TRBV6-2/TRBV6-3	.	few	TRBJ2-7	TGTGCCAGCAGTTACTCCCCAGGGGCCGCGCGGGAGCAGTACTTC	CASSYSPGAAREQYF
16	TRBV5-1	.	once	TRBJ2-2	TGCGCCAGCAGCTTTCAGACAGGCGCGAACACCGGGGAGCTGTTTTTT	CASSFQTGANTGELFF
14	TRBV10-3	.	.	TRBJ1-5	TGTGCCACGGCCGGAGCCGGCGGCAATCAGCCCCAGCATTTT	CATAGAGGNQPQHF
15	TRBV24-1	TRBD2	.	TRBJ2-3	TGTGCCACCAGTTCCCCTAGCGGGAGTCCAGATACGCAGTATTTT	CATSSPSGSPDTQYF
16	TRBV3-1/TRBV3-2	.	.	TRBJ1-3	TGTGCCAGCAGCCAACACTATCCGGCTTCTGGAAACACCATATATTTT	CASSQHYPASGNTIYF
16	TRBV28	TRBD1	few	TRBJ1-5	TGTGCCAGCACCCCCGTTCGGACAGGGGCGGATCAGCCCCAGCATTTT	CASTPVRTGADQPQHF
17	TRBV6-2/TRBV6-3	.	once	TRBJ2-2	TGTGCCAGCAGTTCGCCTAGAGCGGGTTCGAGTACCGGGGAGCTGTTTTTT	CASSSPRAGSSTGELFF
16	TRBV10-3	TRBD1	.	TRBJ1-5	TGTGCCATCAGTGATCCCGGGACAGGGTTGTTTCAGCCCCAGCATTTT	CAISDPGTGLFQPQHF
17	TRBV2	TRBD2	few	TRBJ2-3	TGTGCCAGCAGTGAAATGATACAGCGGGAGGGGAGGGATACGCAGTATTTT	CASSEMIQREGRDTQYF
15	TRBV6-5	.	.	TRBJ2-3	TGTGCCAGCAGCGCCTATAGCGCTACCACAGATACGCAGTATTTT	CASSAYSATTDTQYF
14	TRBV6-5	TRBD1	.	TRBJ1-5	TGTGCCAGCAGTTACGGGCAGGGGGGCCAGCCCCAGCATTTT	CASSYGQGGQPQHF
19	TRBV5-1	.	.	TRBJ1-1	TGCGCCAGCAGCTTGGCCCCTACCGCCGGACAAGGCCCGAACACTGAAGCTTTCTTT	CASSLAPTAGQGPNTEAFF
14	TRBV30	TRBD1	once	TRBJ2-4	TGTGCCTGGAGTGAGCGGGACAGGGTAAACATTCAGTACTTC	CAWSERDRVNIQYF
13	TRBV9	.	.	TRBJ1-5	TGTGCCAGCAGCGGGAGATTAGGACAGCCCCAGCATTTT	CASSGRLGQPQHF
13	TRBV28	TRBD2	.	TRBJ2-3	TGTGCCAGCAGTGAGACCGGGACTAGGACGCAGTATTTT	CASSETGTRTQYF
19	TRBV19	TRBD1	.	TRBJ1-5	TGTGCCAGTAGTATTAACCCCGACAGGGACATTAATAGCAATCAGCCCCAGCATTTT	CASSINPDRDINSNQPQHF
15	TRBV4-1	.	.	TRBJ2-2	TGCGCCAGCAGCGTCGCAACTAGGGACACCGGGGAGCTGTTTTTT	CASSVATRDTGELFF
15	TRBV20-1	.	.	TRBJ1-2	TGCAGTGCTAGTAAGAGTTTCGGGGTGAGCTATGGCTACACCTTC	CSASKSFGVSYGYTF
14	TRBV10-3	TRBD2	.	TRBJ2-7	TGTGCCATCACTAGGACTAGCGGCTCCTACGAGCAGTACTTC	CAITRTSGSYEQYF
16	TRBV28	.	.	TRBJ1-1	TGTGCCAGCAGTTTATTCGGTCCGGGGGAGAACACTGAAGCTTTCTTT	CASSLFGPGENTEAFF
11	TRBV24-1	TRBD2	.	TRBJ2-1	TGTGCCACCGGGGGACTAGTTGAGCAGTTCTTC	CATGGLVEQFF
13	TRBV18	.	.	TRBJ1-2	TGTGCCAGCTCTCCCGACAGCACCTATGGCTACACCTTC	CASSPDSTYGYTF
13	TRBV9	.	few	TRBJ1-5	TGTGCCAGCAGCGTAGGGCAGGCGGGGCCCCAGCATTTT	CASSVGQAGPQHF
13	TRBV5-6	.	.	TRBJ1-5	TGTGCCAGCAGCCTAGCAGGAGAGCAGCCCCAGCATTTT	CASSLAGEQPQHF
15	TRBV6-5	.	.	TRBJ1-2	TGTGCCACCTTGACCCCCCGGCAGAACCGACGGGACTACACCTTC	CATLTPRQNRRDYTF
14	TRBV3-1/TRBV3-2	.	.	TRBJ1-2	TGTGCCAGCAGCCATAGTGACAGAGACTATGGCTACACCTTC	CASSHSDRDYGYTF
17	TRBV5-1	.	.	TRBJ2-5	TGCGCCAGCAGCTTGAACATCGTGGGCAGGGTGGAAGAGACCCAGTACTTC	CASSLNIVGRVEETQYF
14	TRBV9	.	.	TRBJ2-5	TGTGCCAGCAGCGTAGCTCCGACTAGAGAGACCCAGTACTTC	CASSVAPTRETQYF
15	TRBV10-3	TRBD1	.	TRBJ2-4	TGTGCCAGCTCGCCGTCGGGGACAGAAGGGAACATTCAGTACTTC	CASSPSGTEGNIQYF
16	TRBV9	TRBD2	.	TRBJ2-2	TGTGCCAGCAGCGTACTACTAGCGGAAAACACCGGGGAGCTGTTTTTT	CASSVLLAENTGELFF
19	TRBV21-1	.	.	TRBJ2-3	TGTGCCAGCAGCGCCACTCGCGGGGGGACCAAAGTTAGCACAGATACGCAGTATTTT	CASSATRGGTKVSTDTQYF
16	TRBV2	.	.	TRBJ2-5	TGTGCCAGCAGTGACGGGACTCAGCCCTTCAGAGAGACCCAGTACTTC	CASSDGTQPFRETQYF
15	TRBV7-9	TRBD2	few	TRBJ2-1	TGTGCCAGCAGCACACTAGCGGGAGGGCCTATTGAGCAGTTCTTC	CASSTLAGGPIEQFF
13	TRBV6-6	.	.	TRBJ2-3	TGTGCCAGCAGCCCTAGCGGCACAGATACGCAGTATTTT	CASSPSGTDTQYF
17	TRBV4-1	.	.	TRBJ1-1	TGCGCCAGCAGCCAAGAACGGAGACGGATCATGAACACTGAAGCTTTCTTT	CASSQERRRIMNTEAFF
13	TRBV7-8	.	.	TRBJ2-7	TGTGCCAGCAGGATTTCGAGCTCCTACGAGCAGTACTTC	CASRISSSYEQYF
14	TRBV6-5	TRBD1	.	TRBJ1-1	TGTGCCAGCAGGCTGACGACAGGGGCTATTGAAGCTTTCTTT	CASRLTTGAIEAFF
15	TRBV4-1	.	.	TRBJ1-1	TGCGCCAGCAGCCAAAAAGGGGCCCTGAACACTGAAGCTTTCTTT	CASSQKGALNTEAFF
13	TRBV5-1	TRBD1	.	TRBJ1-2	TGCGCCAGCAGCGGGGGACAGGGGGATGGCTACACCTTC	CASSGGQGDGYTF
15	TRBV7-9	TRBD2	.	TRBJ2-3	TGTGCCAGCAGCCTCAGCGGGGGGCTCACAGATACGCAGTATTTT	CASSLSGGLTDTQYF
15	TRBV30	TRBD2	.	TRBJ2-1	TGTGCCTGGTCAGGACTAGCGGGGGACCTCAATGAGCAGTTCTTC	CAWSGLAGDLNEQFF
12	TRBV4-2	.	.	TRBJ2-5	TGTGCCAGCAGCCAAGAGGCAGGGGCCCAGTACTTC	CASSQEAGAQYF
13	TRBV19	.	.	TRBJ1-5	TGTGCCAGTAGTATTGTCAGAAATCAGCCCCAGCATTTT	CASSIVRNQPQHF
14	TRBV5-8	.	.	TRBJ1-4	TGTGCCAGCAGCTTGGGGCCGATCAATGAAAAACTGTTTTTT	CASSLGPINEKLFF
17	TRBV4-2	.	.	TRBJ1-3	TGTGCCAGCAGCCAAGGGATAGGAGCAACCTCTGGAAACACCATATATTTT	CASSQGIGATSGNTIYF